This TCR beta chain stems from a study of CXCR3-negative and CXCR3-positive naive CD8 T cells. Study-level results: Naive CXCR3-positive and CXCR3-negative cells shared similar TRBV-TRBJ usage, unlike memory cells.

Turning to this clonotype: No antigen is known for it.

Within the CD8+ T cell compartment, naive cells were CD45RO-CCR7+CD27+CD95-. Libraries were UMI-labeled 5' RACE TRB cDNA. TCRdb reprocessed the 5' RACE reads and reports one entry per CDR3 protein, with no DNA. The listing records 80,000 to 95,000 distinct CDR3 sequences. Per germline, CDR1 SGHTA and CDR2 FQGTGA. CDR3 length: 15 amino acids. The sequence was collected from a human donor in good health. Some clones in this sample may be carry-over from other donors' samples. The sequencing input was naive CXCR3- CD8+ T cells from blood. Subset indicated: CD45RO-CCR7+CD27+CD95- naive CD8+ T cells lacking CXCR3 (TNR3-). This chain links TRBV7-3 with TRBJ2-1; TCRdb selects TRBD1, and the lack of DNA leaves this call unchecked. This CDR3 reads CASSFAPIVIYEQFF.